A selection of T cell receptor beta chains follows, all from one sample in a study of T cell changes during pregnancy in multiple sclerosis. Data came from immunoSEQ multiplex PCR; TCRdb stores just in-frame clones and leaves some out. The repertoire holds fewer than 55,000 clones, with 85% to 95% as singletons. Sequencing was performed on peripheral blood. The receptors shown here come from a female donor with multiple sclerosis, enrolled in a pregnancy study. Each CDR3 is given with its conserved first and last residue. D genes are given only for firm matches. Where a row states a size, it is once, few, many or the class of an expanded clone; other rows omit it.

V	J	size	D	length	CDR3	DNA
TRBV7-6	TRBJ2-3	NA	NA	15	CASSLVTDRTDTQYF	TGTGCCAGCAGCTTAGTGACAGATCGGACAGATACGCAGTATTTT
TRBV7-7	TRBJ2-5	NA	NA	13	CASRPRDPGAQYF	TGTGCTAGCCGACCCCGGGACCCGGGCGCCCAGTACTTC
TRBV7-9	TRBJ1-1	NA	NA	13	CASSLVADTEAFF	TGTGCCAGCAGCTTAGTTGCTGACACTGAAGCTTTCTTT
TRBV5-6	TRBJ1-2	NA	TRBD1	14	CASSFWGTGDGYTF	TGTGCCAGCAGCTTCTGGGGGACAGGGGATGGCTACACCTTC
TRBV2	TRBJ2-7	once	NA	13	CASSFQGAYEQYF	TGTGCCAGCAGTTTCCAGGGCGCCTACGAGCAGTACTTC
TRBV19	TRBJ2-3	few	TRBD2	16	CASSIRATSGRDTQYF	TGTGCCAGTAGTATAAGGGCGACTAGCGGTCGTGATACGCAGTATTTT
TRBV13	TRBJ2-7	NA	NA	15	CASSLVVGNTYEQYF	TGTGCCAGCAGCTTAGTGGTGGGAAACACCTACGAGCAGTACTTC
TRBV4-2	TRBJ2-2	NA	NA	15	CASSQTVANTGELFF	TGTGCCAGCAGCCAGACAGTCGCGAACACCGGGGAGCTGTTTTTT
TRBV21-1	TRBJ2-2	once	NA	15	CARGLARANTGELFF	TGTGCCAGAGGACTAGCGAGGGCGAACACCGGGGAGCTGTTTTTT
TRBV12-5	TRBJ1-4	NA	TRBD1	14	CASGSRDRAEKLFF	TGTGCTAGTGGTTCCCGGGACAGGGCTGAAAAACTGTTTTTT
TRBV2	TRBJ1-3	NA	NA	16	CASSDIGRRSGNTIYF	TGTGCCAGCAGCGATATAGGACGGCGCTCTGGAAACACCATATATTTT
TRBV2	TRBJ2-7	NA	NA	15	CASSATAGISYEQYF	TGTGCCAGCAGTGCGACAGCCGGCATCTCCTACGAGCAGTACTTC
TRBV7-9	TRBJ2-7	NA	TRBD1	17	CASSLAGAGQGLYEQYF	TGTGCCAGCAGCTTAGCAGGTGCGGGACAGGGGCTCTACGAGCAGTACTTC
TRBV10-1	TRBJ2-7	NA	NA	13	CANLGGGASEQYF	TGCGCCAACCTCGGTGGGGGAGCCAGCGAGCAGTACTTC
TRBV30	TRBJ2-2	NA	NA	13	CAFSEGNTGELFF	TGTGCCTTCTCGGAGGGCAACACCGGGGAGCTGTTTTTT
TRBV19	TRBJ2-5	NA	NA	16	CASSDRERGYQETQYF	TGTGCCAGTTCAGACAGGGAGCGGGGGTACCAAGAGACCCAGTACTTC
TRBV2	TRBJ1-3	NA	NA	14	CASRTGSSGNTIYF	TGTGCCAGCAGGACCGGGAGCTCTGGAAACACCATATATTTT
TRBV10-2	TRBJ2-7	NA	NA	14	CASAQAFPSYEQYF	TGCGCCAGCGCCCAAGCTTTCCCCTCCTACGAGCAGTACTTC
TRBV7-2	TRBJ2-7	NA	TRBD1	14	CASSRDRGLYEQYF	TGTGCCAGCAGCCGGGACAGGGGTCTCTACGAGCAGTACTTC
TRBV6-6	TRBJ2-7	NA	TRBD1	15	CASSYRTGTGQEQYF	TGTGCCAGCAGTTACCGAACCGGGACAGGGCAGGAGCAGTACTTC
TRBV23-1	TRBJ2-7	once	TRBD2	15	CASTPSGTRGDEQYF	TGCGCCAGCACTCCCTCCGGGACTAGGGGCGACGAGCAGTACTTC
TRBV6-1	TRBJ2-1	NA	NA	15	CASSMGRPSYNEQFF	TGTGCCAGCAGTATGGGACGCCCAAGCTACAATGAGCAGTTCTTC
TRBV19	TRBJ2-6	NA	NA	16	CASSTFLNSGANVLTF	TGTGCCAGTAGTACATTCCTTAACTCTGGGGCCAACGTCCTGACTTTC
TRBV6-1	TRBJ2-2	NA	NA	15	CASSERTFNTGELFF	TGTGCCAGCAGTGAGAGAACTTTTAACACCGGGGAGCTGTTTTTT
TRBV5-4	TRBJ1-4	NA	TRBD1	15	CASSFRTGVGEKLFF	TGTGCCAGCAGCTTTCGGACAGGGGTTGGTGAAAAACTGTTTTTT